This T cell receptor beta chain was identified during a study of shared clonotypes between healthy human individuals. Regarding the study as a whole: The sampled material consisted only of blood, and tissue repertoires are likely to differ.

The CDR3 sequence is 13 residues long. V was cut by 4 bases and J by 0 bases, with 4 bases left in between. CDR1 and CDR2 (germline): MNHEY, SMNVEV (reference sequence). As originally analysed: Owing to the provision of junction-only sequences devoid of quality scores by immunoSEQ, filtering differed. Assay used: immunoSEQ multiplex PCR; TCRdb lists only in-frame clones, some missing. Clone size and V and J calls were adopted from that table, with D and trimming inferred from the DNA. Counted here are roughly 500,000 clones, around 73% occurring once; the ten biggest clones make up 9.5% to 15%. A remark on this clone: Antigen: not known. Additional DNA sequences in this sample encode the identical CDR3.

The sequencing sample was made of PBMCs. The sequence came from a woman aged 40 to 55 in good health. Some clones in this sample may be carry-over from other donors' samples. This chain joins TRBV27 and TRBJ2-1, with unresolved D. The CDR3 region has the DNA TGTGCCAGCAGTTCCGACTCCTACAATGAGCAGTTCTTC. It is translated as CASSSDSYNEQFF.